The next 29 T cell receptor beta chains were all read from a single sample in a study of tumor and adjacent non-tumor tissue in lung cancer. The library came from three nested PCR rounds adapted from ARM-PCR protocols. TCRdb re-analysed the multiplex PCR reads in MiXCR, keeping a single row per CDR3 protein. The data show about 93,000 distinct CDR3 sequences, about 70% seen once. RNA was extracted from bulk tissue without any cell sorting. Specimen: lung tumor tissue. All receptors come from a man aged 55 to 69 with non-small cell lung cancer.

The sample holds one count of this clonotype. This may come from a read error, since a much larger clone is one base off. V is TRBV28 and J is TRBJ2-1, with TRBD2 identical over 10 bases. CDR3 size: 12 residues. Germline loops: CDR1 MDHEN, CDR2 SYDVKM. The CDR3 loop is CVSTSGIREQFF. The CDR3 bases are TGTGTCAGCACTAGCGGGATTCGCGAGCAGTTCTTC.

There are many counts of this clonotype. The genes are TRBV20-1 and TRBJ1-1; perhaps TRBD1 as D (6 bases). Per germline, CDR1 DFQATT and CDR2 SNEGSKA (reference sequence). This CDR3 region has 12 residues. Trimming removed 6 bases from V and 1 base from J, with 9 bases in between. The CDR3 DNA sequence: TGCAGTGCCGAAGGGGGGAACACTGAAGCTTTCTTT. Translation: CSAEGGNTEAFF.

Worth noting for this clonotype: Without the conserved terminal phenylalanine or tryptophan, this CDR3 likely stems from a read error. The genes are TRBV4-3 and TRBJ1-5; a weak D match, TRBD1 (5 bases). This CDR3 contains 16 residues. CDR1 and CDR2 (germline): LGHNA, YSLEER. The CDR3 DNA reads TGCGTCAGCAGCCGAGATTGGGGGGGGTGGGTGAAGCCCCAGCATTAT. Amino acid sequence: CVSSRDWGGWVKPQHY.

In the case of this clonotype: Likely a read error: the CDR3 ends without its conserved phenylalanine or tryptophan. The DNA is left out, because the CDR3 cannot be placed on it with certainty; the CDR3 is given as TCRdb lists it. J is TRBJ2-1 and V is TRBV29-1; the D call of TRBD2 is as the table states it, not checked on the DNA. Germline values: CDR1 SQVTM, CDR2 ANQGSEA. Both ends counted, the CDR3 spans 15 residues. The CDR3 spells CSIEGTFLSYNEQVL.

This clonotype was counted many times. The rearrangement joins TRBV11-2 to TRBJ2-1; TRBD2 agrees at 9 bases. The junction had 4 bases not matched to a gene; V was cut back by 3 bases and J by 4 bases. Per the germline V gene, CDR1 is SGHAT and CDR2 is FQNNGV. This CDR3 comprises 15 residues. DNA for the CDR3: TGTGCCAGCAGCTTTCCTAGCGGGATTTACAATGAGCAGTTCTTC. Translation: CASSFPSGIYNEQFF.

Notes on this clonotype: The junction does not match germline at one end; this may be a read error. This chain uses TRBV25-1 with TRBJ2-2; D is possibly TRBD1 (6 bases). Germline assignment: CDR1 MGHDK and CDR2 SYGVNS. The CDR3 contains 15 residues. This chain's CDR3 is CASSRLTGITGELFF. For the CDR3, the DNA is TGTGCCAGCAGTCGTTTAACAGGGATCACCGGGGAGCTGTTCTTT. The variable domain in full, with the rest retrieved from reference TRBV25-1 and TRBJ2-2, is EADIYQTPRYLVIGTGKKITLECSQTMGHDKMYWYQQDPGMELHLIHYSYGVNSTEKGDLSSESTVSRIRTEHFPLTLESARPSHTSQYLCASSRLTGITGELFFGEGSRLTVL.

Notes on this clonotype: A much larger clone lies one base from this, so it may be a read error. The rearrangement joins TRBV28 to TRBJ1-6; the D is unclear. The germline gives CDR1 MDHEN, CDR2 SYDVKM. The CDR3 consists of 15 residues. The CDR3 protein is CVSSTGPSYNSPLHF. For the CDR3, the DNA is TGTGTCAGCAGTACTGGACCGTCCTATAATTCACCCCTCCACTTT.

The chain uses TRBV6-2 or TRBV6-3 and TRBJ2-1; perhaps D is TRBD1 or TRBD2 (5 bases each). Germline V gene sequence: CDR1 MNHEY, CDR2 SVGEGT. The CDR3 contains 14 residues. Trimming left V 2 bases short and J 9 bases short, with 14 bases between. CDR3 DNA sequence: TGTGCCAGCAGTTACCAGGGTCTAGCTGGTGAGCAGTTCTTC. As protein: CASSYQGLAGEQFF.

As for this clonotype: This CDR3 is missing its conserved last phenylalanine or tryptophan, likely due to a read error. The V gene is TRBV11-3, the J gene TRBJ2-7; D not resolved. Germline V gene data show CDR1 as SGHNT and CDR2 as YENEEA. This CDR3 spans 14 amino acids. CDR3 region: CASSRHVQSYKQYL. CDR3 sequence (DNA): TGTGCCAGCAGCCGACATGTTCAGTCCTACAAGCAGTACTTA.

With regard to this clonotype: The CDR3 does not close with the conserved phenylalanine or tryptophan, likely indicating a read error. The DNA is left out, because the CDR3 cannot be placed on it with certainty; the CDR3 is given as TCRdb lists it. The CDR3 is CASSPRTSGGAIDTGELLI. The genes are TRBV4-2 and TRBJ2-2; TRBD2, the table's D call, lacks a check against the DNA. From germline, CDR1 is LGHNA and CDR2 YNFKEQ. A total of 19 residues make up the CDR3, ends included.

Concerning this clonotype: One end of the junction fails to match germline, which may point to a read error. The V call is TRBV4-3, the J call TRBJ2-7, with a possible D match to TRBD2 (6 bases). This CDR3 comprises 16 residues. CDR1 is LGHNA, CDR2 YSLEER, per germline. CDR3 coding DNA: TGCGCCAGCAGCCAAGATCAGGCTTGCGGGAATTACGAACAGTACTTC. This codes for CASSQDQACGNYEQYF.

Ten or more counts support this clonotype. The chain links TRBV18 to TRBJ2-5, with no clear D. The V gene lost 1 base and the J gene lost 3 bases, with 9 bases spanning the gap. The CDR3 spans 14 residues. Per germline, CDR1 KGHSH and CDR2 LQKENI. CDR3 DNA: TGTGCCAGCTCACCACGGGTTTCGGAAGAGACCCAGTACTTC. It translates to CASSPRVSEETQYF.

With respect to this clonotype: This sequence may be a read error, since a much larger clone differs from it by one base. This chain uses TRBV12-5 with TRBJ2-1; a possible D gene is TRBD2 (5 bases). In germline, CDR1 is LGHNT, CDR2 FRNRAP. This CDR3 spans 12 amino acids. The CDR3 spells CAGALAYNEQSF. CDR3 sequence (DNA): TGTGCTGGTGCCCTAGCCTACAATGAGCAGTCCTTC.

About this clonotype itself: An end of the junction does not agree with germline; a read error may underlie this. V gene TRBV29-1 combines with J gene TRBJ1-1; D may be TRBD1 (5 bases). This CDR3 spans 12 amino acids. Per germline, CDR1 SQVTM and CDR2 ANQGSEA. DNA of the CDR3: TGCAGTGCTATGGGGGGGAACGCTGAAGCTTTCTTT. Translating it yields CSAMGGNAEAFF.

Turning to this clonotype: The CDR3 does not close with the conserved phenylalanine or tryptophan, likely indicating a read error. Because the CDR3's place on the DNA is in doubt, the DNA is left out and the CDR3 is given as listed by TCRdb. The CDR3 sequence is CASIYTTGYEQYL. The chain combines TRBV6-2 or TRBV6-3 with TRBJ2-7. Germline V CDR1 and CDR2: MNHEY, SVGEGT. Ends included, the CDR3 has 13 residues.

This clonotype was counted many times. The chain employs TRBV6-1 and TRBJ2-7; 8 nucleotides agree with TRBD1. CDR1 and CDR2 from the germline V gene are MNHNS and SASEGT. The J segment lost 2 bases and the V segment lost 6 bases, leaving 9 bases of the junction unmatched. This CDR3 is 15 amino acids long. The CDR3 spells CASRVLDRATYEQYF. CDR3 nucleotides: TGTGCCAGCAGAGTGCTGGACAGGGCCACCTACGAGCAGTACTTC.

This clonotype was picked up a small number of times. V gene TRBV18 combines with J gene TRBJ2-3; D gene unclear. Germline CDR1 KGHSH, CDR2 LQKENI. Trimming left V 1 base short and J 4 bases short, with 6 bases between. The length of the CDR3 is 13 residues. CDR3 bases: TGTGCCAGCTCACCACAGGCGTCAGATACGCAGTATTTT. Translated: CASSPQASDTQYF.

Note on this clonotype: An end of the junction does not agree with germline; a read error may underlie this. In DNA, the CDR3 is TGTACCAGCAGCCTAGGACCCAGGTCGGTCCAACCCCAGCATTTT. Its protein product is CTSSLGPRSVQPQHF. The rearrangement uses TRBV5-6 and TRBJ1-5; D gene ambiguous. Per germline, CDR1 SGHDT and CDR2 YYEEEE. The CDR3 totals 15 residues.

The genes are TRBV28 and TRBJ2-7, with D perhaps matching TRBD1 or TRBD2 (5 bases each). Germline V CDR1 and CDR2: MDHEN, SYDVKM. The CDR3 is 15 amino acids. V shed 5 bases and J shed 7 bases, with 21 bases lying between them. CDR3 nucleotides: TGTGCCAGCAGTCCCTCCGAGACAGCGGCATATGAGCAGTACTTC. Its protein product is CASSPSETAAYEQYF.

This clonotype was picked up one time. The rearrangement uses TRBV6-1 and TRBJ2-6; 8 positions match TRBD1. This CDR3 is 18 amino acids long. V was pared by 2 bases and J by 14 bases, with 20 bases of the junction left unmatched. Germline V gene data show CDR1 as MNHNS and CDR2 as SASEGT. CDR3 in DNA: TGTGCCAGCAGTGAAACAGACAGGGGATGGCCTGGGGCCGACATCCTGACTTTC. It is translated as CASSETDRGWPGADILTF.

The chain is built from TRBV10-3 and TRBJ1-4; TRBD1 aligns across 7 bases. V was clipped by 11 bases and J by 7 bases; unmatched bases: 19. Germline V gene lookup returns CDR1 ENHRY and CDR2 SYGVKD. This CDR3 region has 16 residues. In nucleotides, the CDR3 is TGTGCCGCCACGGACAGGTCTACCCCGGGCCGTGAAAAACTGTTTTTT. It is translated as CAATDRSTPGREKLFF.

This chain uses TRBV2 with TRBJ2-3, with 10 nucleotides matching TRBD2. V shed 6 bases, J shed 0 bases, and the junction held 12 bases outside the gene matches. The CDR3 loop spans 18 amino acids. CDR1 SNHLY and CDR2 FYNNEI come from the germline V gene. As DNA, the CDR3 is TGTGCCAGCAGAACCTTCCTCACTAGCGGGGCTAGCACAGATACGCAGTATTTT. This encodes CASRTFLTSGASTDTQYF.

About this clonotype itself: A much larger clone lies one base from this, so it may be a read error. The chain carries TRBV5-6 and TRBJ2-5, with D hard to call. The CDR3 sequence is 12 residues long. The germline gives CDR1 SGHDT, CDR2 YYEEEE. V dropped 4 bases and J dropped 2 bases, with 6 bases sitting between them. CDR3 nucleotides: TGTGCCAGCAGCCGTATACAAGAGACCCAGTACTTC. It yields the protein CASSRIQETQYF.

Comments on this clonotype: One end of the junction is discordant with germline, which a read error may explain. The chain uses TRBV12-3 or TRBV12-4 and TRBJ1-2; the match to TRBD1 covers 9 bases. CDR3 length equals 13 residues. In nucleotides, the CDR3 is TGTGCCAGCACATACAGGGGGCGGGATGGTTACGCCTTC. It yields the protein CASTYRGRDGYAF.

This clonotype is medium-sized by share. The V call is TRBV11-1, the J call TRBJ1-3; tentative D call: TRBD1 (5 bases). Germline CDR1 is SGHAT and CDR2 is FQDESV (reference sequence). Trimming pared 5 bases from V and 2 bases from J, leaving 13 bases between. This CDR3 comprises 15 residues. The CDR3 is CASSRTGDPGNTIYF. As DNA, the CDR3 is TGTGCCAGCAGCCGAACCGGGGACCCTGGAAACACCATATATTTT.

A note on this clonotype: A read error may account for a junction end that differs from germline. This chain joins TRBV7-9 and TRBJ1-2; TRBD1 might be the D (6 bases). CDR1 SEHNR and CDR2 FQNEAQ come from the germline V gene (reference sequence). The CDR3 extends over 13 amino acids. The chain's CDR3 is CTSIIGQNYGYTF. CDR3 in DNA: TGTACCAGCATCATTGGACAGAACTATGGCTACACCTTC.

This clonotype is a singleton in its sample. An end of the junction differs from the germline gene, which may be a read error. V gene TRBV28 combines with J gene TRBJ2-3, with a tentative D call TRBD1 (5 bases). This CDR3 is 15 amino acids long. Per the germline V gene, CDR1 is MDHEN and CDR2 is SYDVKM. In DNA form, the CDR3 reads TGTGCCAGCAGTTTGATTCAGGGTTCCATAGATATGCAGTATTTT. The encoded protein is CASSLIQGSIDMQYF.

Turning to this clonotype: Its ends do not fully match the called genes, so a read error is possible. CDR3 amino acids: CSVEASHSSYNKQSF. The CDR3, as DNA: TGCAGCGTTGAGGCTAGTCACAGCTCCTACAATAAGCAGTCCTTC. V gene TRBV29-1 combines with J gene TRBJ2-1; D call uncertain. The CDR3 is 15 amino acids. The germline V gene encodes CDR1 SQVTM and CDR2 ANQGSEA.

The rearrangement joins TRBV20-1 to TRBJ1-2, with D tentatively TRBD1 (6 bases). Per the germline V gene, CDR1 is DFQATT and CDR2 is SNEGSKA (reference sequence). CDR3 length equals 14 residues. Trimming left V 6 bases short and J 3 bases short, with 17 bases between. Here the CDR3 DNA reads TGCAGTGCCGGGAGGGGGAGTATAGACTATGGCTACACCTTC. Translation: CSAGRGSIDYGYTF.